The 27 T cell receptor beta chains below all came from one sample that was sequenced in a study of blood T cells in healthy people across ages. Combining a sample-barcoded 5' primer with a J-beta primer mix, a second PCR ran for about 7 to 12 cycles. TCRdb independently ran MiXCR on the 5' RACE reads; one entry per CDR3 protein. Seen here are roughly 790,000 distinct CDR3 sequences, roughly 44% observed once, and the top ten hold roughly 19%. Sequencing was done on a sample of blood. The origin of the receptors is a woman aged 55-69 years in good health.

The V gene is TRBV29-1, the J gene TRBJ2-7; D perhaps matches TRBD2 (5 bases). V gave up 4 bases and J gave up 3 bases, with 10 bases separating them. The CDR3 has 12 amino acids. Looked up from germline, CDR1 is SQVTM and CDR2 is ANQGSEA. The CDR3, as DNA: TGCAGCGTTGGAGAGGGAATCTACGAGCAGTACTTC. Protein product: CSVGEGIYEQYF.

The chain has TRBV13 and TRBJ2-5, with TRBD1 matching 8 bases. The DNA matches TRBJ2-7 better at its end, which makes the J call doubtful. CDR3 length equals 13 residues. Germline V CDR1 and CDR2: PRHDT, FYEKMQ (reference sequence). CDR3 sequence reads: CASSARTGSEQYF. The CDR3, as DNA: TGTGCCAGCAGCGCCCGGACAGGGAGCGAGCAGTACTTC.

The table lists this clonotype with a few counts. This sequence joins TRBV7-2 and TRBJ2-1, with no clear D. The germline gives CDR1 SGHTA, CDR2 FQGNSA. The V end lost 5 bases, the J end lost 10 bases, and 12 bases lay between the germline ends. This CDR3 contains 12 residues. The CDR3 here is CASSLRSPEQFF. In nucleotides, the CDR3 is TGTGCCAGCAGCCTTAGAAGTCCCGAGCAGTTCTTC.

This clonotype was found a few times. This sequence joins TRBV12-3 or TRBV12-4 and TRBJ2-5, with TRBD2 matching 7 bases. V dropped 5 bases and J dropped 5; count of bases not matched to a gene: 8. The CDR3 extends over 14 amino acids. The CDR3 loop is CASSGLDPAETQYF. The CDR3 bases are TGTGCCAGCAGTGGACTAGACCCTGCGGAGACCCAGTACTTC.

This chain joins TRBV27 and TRBJ2-7; 11 bases map to TRBD2. V was pared by 3 bases and J by 5 bases, with 15 bases of the junction left unmatched. This CDR3 has 18 amino acids. CDR1 is MNHEY and CDR2 is SMNVEV in the germline V gene (reference sequence). The CDR3, as DNA: TGTGCCAGCAGTTTGAGGGGTATAGCGGGGGGGCCGAGTGACGAGCAGTACTTC. Its translation is CASSLRGIAGGPSDEQYF.

The J gene is TRBJ2-5, the V gene TRBV12-3 or TRBV12-4; 11 nucleotides line up with TRBD1. V shed 3 bases, J shed 5 bases, and the junction held 11 bases outside the gene matches. This CDR3 region has 17 residues. CDR3 sequence: CASSFGPLDRGQETQYF. DNA for the CDR3: TGTGCCAGCAGTTTTGGGCCCTTGGACAGGGGGCAGGAGACCCAGTACTTC.

V gene TRBV3-1 combines with J gene TRBJ1-1; D is perhaps TRBD1 (5 bases). Trimming removed 7 bases from V and 4 bases from J, with 16 bases in between. Per germline, CDR1 LGHDT and CDR2 YNNKEL (reference sequence). CDR3 length: 14 amino acids. The DNA of the CDR3 is TGTGCCAGCACCCGCGCCGGGGGGAGCACTGAAGCTTTCTTT. Protein: CASTRAGGSTEAFF.

V is TRBV7-8 and J is TRBJ2-2, with 8 bases aligning to TRBD1. Trimming took 5 bases from V and 7 from J; bases not matched to a gene: 12. Germline CDR1 and CDR2: SGHVS and FQNEAQ. The CDR3 spans 16 residues. The CDR3 is CASSLSWTGFIGELFF. Written as DNA, the CDR3 is TGTGCCAGCAGCCTATCTTGGACAGGGTTTATCGGGGAGCTGTTTTTT.

This clonotype was detected a few times. The rearrangement links TRBV5-1 to TRBJ1-4, with D possibly matching TRBD1 (6 bases). Trimming removed 0 bases at V and 5 bases at J, with 8 bases between. The CDR3 runs to 14 residues. Looked up from germline, CDR1 is SGHRS and CDR2 is YFSETQ. The CDR3 protein is CASSLGTENEKLFF. In DNA form, the CDR3 reads TGCGCCAGCAGCTTGGGGACAGAGAATGAAAAACTGTTTTTT.

The V gene is TRBV29-1, the J gene TRBJ1-1; 11 bases match TRBD1. V trimming: 8 bases; J trimming: 11 bases; junction bases outside the gene matches: 13. This CDR3 region has 13 residues. Germline CDR1 is SQVTM and CDR2 is ANQGSEA. As DNA, the CDR3 is TGCAGCTTTAGAGCCGGGACAGGGGGAGGGGCTTTCTTT. Protein product: CSFRAGTGGGAFF.

This clonotype was observed at least ten times. The V call is TRBV4-2, the J call TRBJ2-7; tentative D call: TRBD1 (5 bases). V lost 1 base and J 3 bases, leaving 10 bases between the germline ends. The CDR3 is 14 amino acids. Per the germline V gene, CDR1 is LGHNA and CDR2 is YNFKEQ. DNA of the CDR3: TGTGCCAGCAGCCAAGGGAGTCAGGGCTACGAGCAGTACTTC. Translating gives CASSQGSQGYEQYF.

The chain is built from TRBV20-1 and TRBJ1-5, with a tentative D call TRBD1 (5 bases). The length of the CDR3 is 12 residues. Trimming took 6 bases from V and 4 from J, leaving 10 bases between them. Germline V gives CDR1 DFQATT, CDR2 SNEGSKA (reference sequence). This chain's CDR3 is CSALDRNQPQHF. Written as DNA, the CDR3 is TGCAGTGCCCTAGACAGAAATCAGCCCCAGCATTTT.

The chain couples TRBV28 to TRBJ2-7, with 9 bases that match TRBD1. The CDR3 has 16 residues. Germline trimming cut 7 bases from V and 1 base from J; bases unmatched to any gene: 11. Germline V gives CDR1 MDHEN, CDR2 SYDVKM. CDR3 sequence: CASTRFSGTGSYEQYF. The CDR3 DNA is TGTGCCAGCACTCGGTTTTCCGGGACAGGGTCCTACGAGCAGTACTTC.

CDR3 coding DNA: TGTGCCAGCAGGCTGCCCGGGACTAGCGGGGGGGCAGGGTACAATGAGCAGTTCTTC. Encoded protein: CASRLPGTSGGAGYNEQFF. The V call is TRBV2, the J call TRBJ2-1; 16 bases line up with TRBD2. This CDR3 spans 19 amino acids. CDR1 is SNHLY, CDR2 FYNNEI, per germline. Trimming took 6 bases from V and 4 from J; bases not matched to a gene: 12.

This chain links TRBV7-9 with TRBJ2-5; 13 nucleotides align to TRBD2. The CDR3 extends over 16 amino acids. The V segment lost 0 bases and the J segment 5 bases; nucleotides outside the gene matches: 3. CDR1 SEHNR and CDR2 FQNEAQ come from the germline V gene (reference sequence). CDR3 bases: TGTGCCAGCAGCTTAGCAGGGACTAGCGGGATGGAGACCCAGTACTTC. It translates to CASSLAGTSGMETQYF.

This chain joins TRBV25-1 and TRBJ2-7; D is perhaps TRBD1 (6 bases). V dropped 8 bases and J dropped 4 bases, with 18 bases sitting between them. Germline V gives CDR1 MGHDK, CDR2 SYGVNS. The CDR3 runs 14 residues. CDR3 amino acids: CASDAPGGSYEQYF. CDR3 in DNA: TGTGCCAGCGACGCCCCTGGGGGCAGTTACGAGCAGTACTTC.

The gene calls are TRBV6-1 and TRBJ2-3, with TRBD2 identical over 12 bases. J was trimmed by 5 bases and V by 6 bases; bases with no gene match: 15. The CDR3 totals 18 residues. Germline V gene data show CDR1 as MNHNS and CDR2 as SASEGT. The CDR3 here is CASSLDRASGRDKDTQYF. In nucleotides, the CDR3 is TGTGCCAGCAGCCTAGACCGGGCTAGCGGGAGGGACAAAGATACGCAGTATTTT.

The table lists this clonotype with a few counts. The chain couples TRBV6-5 to TRBJ1-1; D ambiguous. This CDR3 spans 14 amino acids. Looked up from germline, CDR1 is MNHEY and CDR2 is SVGAGI. The ends were cut back, 4 bases at V and 3 bases at J, with 12 bases in the middle. The CDR3 loop is CASSSQAGYTEAFF. In DNA form, the CDR3 reads TGTGCCAGCAGTTCCCAGGCCGGGTACACTGAAGCTTTCTTT.

This chain uses TRBV20-1 with TRBJ2-5; D perhaps matches TRBD2 (5 bases). Looked up from germline, CDR1 is DFQATT and CDR2 is SNEGSKA (reference sequence). V lost 2 bases and J lost 4, with 8 bases in between. The CDR3 has 12 residues. DNA for the CDR3: TGCAGTGCTAGATCTAGCCTAGAGACCCAGTACTTC. This sequence encodes CSARSSLETQYF.

For this clonotype: One junction end does not reproduce the germline sequence, and a read error may be involved. The gene calls are TRBV2 and TRBJ1-1; D is possibly TRBD1 (5 bases). The CDR3 extends over 10 amino acids. Germline CDR1 and CDR2: SNHLY and FYNNEI. CDR3 bases: TGCGCCAGCAGAGGGGCTGAAGCTTTCTTT. Translation: CASRGAEAFF. Full variable domain (remainder filled in from reference TRBV2 and TRBJ1-1): EPEVTQTPSHQVTQMGQEVILRCVPISNHLYFYWYRQILGQKVEFLVSFYNNEISEKSEIFDDQFSVERPDGSNFTLKIRSTKLEDSAMYFCASRGAEAFFGQGTRLTVV.

This chain joins TRBV27 and TRBJ2-1; D is perhaps TRBD2 (7 bases). V was pared by 6 bases and J by 10 bases, with 25 bases between. This CDR3 is 16 amino acids long. Germline values: CDR1 MNHEY, CDR2 SMNVEV (reference sequence). Written as DNA, the CDR3 is TGTGCCAGCAGCCCCCCGGGGCGAGCGGGACAACGAGAGCAGTTCTTC. Amino acids: CASSPPGRAGQREQFF.

V gene TRBV12-3 or TRBV12-4 combines with J gene TRBJ2-5; TRBD1 agrees at 7 bases. The DNA end is a closer match to TRBJ2-7, so the J assignment may be wrong. The CDR3 length is 15 residues. The CDR3 is CASSSFNRDSSEQYF. DNA for the CDR3: TGTGCCAGCTCTAGCTTCAACAGGGACAGTTCCGAGCAGTACTTC.

The rearrangement links TRBV12-3 or TRBV12-4 to TRBJ2-7, with D tentatively TRBD2 (6 bases). V lost 9 bases to trimming and J lost 6 bases, with 12 bases between them. The CDR3 is made up of 11 amino acids. CDR3 DNA: TGTGCCAGTACCCACGGGGGCGAGCAGTACTTC. It translates to CASTHGGEQYF.

This clonotype showed up just once. The chain couples TRBV10-3 to TRBJ2-1; the D is unclear. The assigned J gene may be wrong: the sequence end matches TRBJ2-7 better. CDR3 size: 13 residues. The germline V gene encodes CDR1 ENHRY and CDR2 SYGVKD. Here the CDR3 reads CAINRSGLDEQYF. The CDR3 DNA reads TGTGCCATCAATCGTTCGGGCTTGGATGAGCAGTACTTC.

This chain connects TRBV20-1 to TRBJ1-1; 7 bases are a match to TRBD1. Germline assignment: CDR1 DFQATT and CDR2 SNEGSKA (reference sequence). This CDR3 contains 14 residues. V was pared by 2 bases and J by 3 bases, with 6 bases of the junction left unmatched. CDR3 nucleotide sequence: TGCAGTGCTAGAAGGCCTACAGGGGACACTGAAGCTTTCTTT. Protein product: CSARRPTGDTEAFF.

The chain carries TRBV11-3 and TRBJ2-1, with D perhaps matching TRBD2 (5 bases). V was clipped by 5 bases and J by 5 bases, with 13 bases between them. The CDR3 runs 14 residues. Germline-derived CDR1 and CDR2 are SGHNT and YENEEA. Written as DNA, the CDR3 is TGTGCCAGCAGCGTAGGGAGCCCCCACAATGAGCAGTTCTTC. As protein: CASSVGSPHNEQFF.

J is TRBJ2-5 and V is TRBV18; 7 bases are shared with TRBD1. The J call may be faulty, since TRBJ2-7 better matches the DNA end. CDR3 length: 16 residues. Germline loops: CDR1 KGHSH, CDR2 LQKENI. The CDR3 nucleotides read TGTGCCAGCTCACCTGGCCCGGGACAGAACTCCTACGAGCAGTACTTC. Protein: CASSPGPGQNSYEQYF.